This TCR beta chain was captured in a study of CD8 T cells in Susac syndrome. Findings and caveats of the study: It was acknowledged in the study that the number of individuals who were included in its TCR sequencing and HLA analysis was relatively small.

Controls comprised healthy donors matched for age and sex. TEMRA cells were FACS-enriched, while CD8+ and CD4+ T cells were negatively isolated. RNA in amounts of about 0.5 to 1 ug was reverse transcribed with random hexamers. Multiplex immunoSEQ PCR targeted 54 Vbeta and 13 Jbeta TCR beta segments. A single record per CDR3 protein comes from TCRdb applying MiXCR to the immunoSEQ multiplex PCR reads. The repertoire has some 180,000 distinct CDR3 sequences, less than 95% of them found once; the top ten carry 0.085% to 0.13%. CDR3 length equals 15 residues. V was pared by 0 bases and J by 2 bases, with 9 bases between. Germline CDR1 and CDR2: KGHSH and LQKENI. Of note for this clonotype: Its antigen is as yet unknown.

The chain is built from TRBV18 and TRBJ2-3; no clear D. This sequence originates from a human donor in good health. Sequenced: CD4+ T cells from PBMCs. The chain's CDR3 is CASSPPGQHTDTQYF. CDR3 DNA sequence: TGTGCCAGCTCACCACCGGGCCAGCACACAGATACGCAGTATTTT.